These 14 T cell receptor beta chains share one sample of origin, sequenced in a study of regulatory T cells in long-lasting Graves disease. The authors built TCR beta libraries using iRepertoire HTBI primers and Arm-PCR of CDR3 regions. From the multiplex PCR reads, TCRdb called clonotypes with MiXCR, one entry per CDR3 protein. Of more than 300,000 distinct CDR3 sequences in the sample, about 19% are singletons; the top ten hold 25% to 30%. Time point reported: persistent/refractory GD, antithyroid drugs over 5 years with positive TRAb. Generation of the TCR library employed RNA extracted from PBMCs. The specimen was peripheral blood mononuclear cells (PBMCs), collected when the disease was refractory, from a patient treated with antithyroid drugs. These TCRs come from a female donor with Graves disease.

The V and J genes are TRBV3-1 and TRBJ2-3; 9 positions match TRBD2. V dropped 6 bases and J dropped 3; count of bases not matched to a gene: 7. The CDR3 totals 15 residues. CDR1 LGHDT and CDR2 YNNKEL come from the germline V gene (reference sequence). The CDR3 DNA reads as TGTGCCAGCAGACGTCGTAGCGGGAGTACAGATACGCAGTATTTT. Encoded protein: CASRRRSGSTDTQYF.

This clonotype was found many times. J is TRBJ1-4 and V is TRBV6-1, with D tentatively TRBD1 (6 bases). V lost 6 bases to trimming and J lost 8 bases, with 13 bases between them. The CDR3 contains 13 residues. Germline assignment: CDR1 MNHNS and CDR2 SASEGT. In nucleotides, the CDR3 is TGTGCCAGCAGCGGACAGAATCCCGAAAAACTGTTTTTT. Its translation is CASSGQNPEKLFF.

This clonotype was detected ten times or more. This sequence joins TRBV24-1 and TRBJ2-7; D is undetermined. Trimming left V 6 bases short and J 3 bases short, with 17 bases between. The germline gives CDR1 KGHDR, CDR2 SFDVKD. This CDR3 contains 15 residues. CDR3 amino acids: CATSSPKRKDYEQYF. The CDR3, as DNA: TGTGCCACCAGTTCCCCAAAACGGAAAGACTACGAGCAGTACTTC.

The V call is TRBV4-1, the J call TRBJ1-1; D is possibly TRBD1 (5 bases). Germline lookup yields CDR1 MGHRA and CDR2 YSYEKL. There are 14 residues in the CDR3. V gave up 6 bases and J gave up 1 base, with 12 bases separating them. The CDR3 here is CASSLRDWNTEAFF. DNA for the CDR3: TGCGCCAGCAGTCTGCGGGACTGGAACACTGAAGCTTTCTTT.

This clonotype was observed a few times. The chain employs TRBV6-2 or TRBV6-3 and TRBJ1-1; 7 bases fit TRBD1. The CDR3 consists of 16 residues. V shed 2 bases and J 0 bases; nucleotides not matched to a gene: 6. Looked up from germline, CDR1 is MNHEY and CDR2 is SVGEGT. As DNA, the CDR3 is TGTGCCAGCAGTTACGACAGGGTTACGATGAACACTGAAGCTTTCTTT. Its protein product is CASSYDRVTMNTEAFF.

V gene TRBV7-2 combines with J gene TRBJ1-2, with a tentative D call TRBD1 (6 bases). In germline, CDR1 is SGHTA, CDR2 FQGNSA. Deletions cut 1 base from V and 8 bases from J, with 8 bases between. This CDR3 has 12 amino acids. The CDR3 DNA reads as TGTGCCAGCAGCTTAGAGCAGGGGGGCTACACCTTC. Its translation is CASSLEQGGYTF.

In the case of this clonotype: This may come from a read error, since a much larger clone is one base off. The genes are TRBV27 and TRBJ1-5, with D hard to call. V was pared by 6 bases and J by 6 bases, with 15 bases between. From germline, CDR1 is MNHEY and CDR2 SMNVEV (reference sequence). The CDR3 contains 14 residues. The CDR3 here is CASRLAAGGQPQHF. The CDR3, as DNA: TGTGCCAGCAGACTGGCGGCAGGTGGTCAGCCCCAGCATTTT.

This clonotype was recorded many times. The chain links TRBV6-1 to TRBJ1-2, with 8 nucleotides matching TRBD1. Germline CDR1 and CDR2: MNHNS and SASEGT. V was pared by 5 bases and J by 8 bases, with 10 bases of the junction left unmatched. The CDR3 extends over 14 amino acids. The CDR3 DNA follows: TGTGCCAGCAGTCCCGACAGGGGACGGAGGGGCTACACCTTC. It encodes CASSPDRGRRGYTF.

This clonotype was detected a few times. The chain carries TRBV6-2 or TRBV6-3 and TRBJ1-5, with 10 bases aligning to TRBD1. This CDR3 region has 15 residues. Germline CDR1 reads MNHEY; CDR2 reads SVGEGT. V shed 5 bases and J 9 bases; nucleotides not matched to a gene: 10. The CDR3 loop reads CASSEPGQGFWPQHF. DNA for the CDR3: TGTGCCAGCAGTGAGCCGGGACAGGGGTTTTGGCCCCAGCATTTT.

Notes on this clonotype: This likely stems from a read error, as it lies one base from a far larger clone. This sequence joins TRBV11-2 and TRBJ2-7; weak D call: TRBD2 (6 bases). The J call may be incorrect, as the DNA end agrees better with TRBJ2-5. CDR1 is SGHAT, CDR2 FQNNGV, per germline. CDR3 length: 15 amino acids. Here the CDR3 DNA reads TGTGCCAGCAGCTCGCACGGGGGAATGCAAGAGACCCAGTACTTC. Translated, it gives CASSSHGGMQETQYF.

This clonotype was seen more than once but under ten times. The chain combines TRBV4-2 with TRBJ2-7; D is unresolved. The CDR3 covers 15 residues. V gave up 2 bases and J gave up 0 bases, with 11 bases separating them. The germline gives CDR1 LGHNA, CDR2 YNFKEQ. The CDR3 DNA reads as TGTGCCAGCAGCCAACTCGACTCGCTCTCCTACGAGCAGTACTTC. The encoded protein is CASSQLDSLSYEQYF.

This clonotype came up a few times. This chain uses TRBV3-1 with TRBJ2-7; the match to TRBD2 covers 9 bases. This CDR3 has 16 amino acids. V trimming: 3 bases; J trimming: 2 bases; junction bases outside the gene matches: 8. Germline V CDR1 and CDR2: LGHDT, YNNKEL (reference sequence). The CDR3 is CASSHTGTSRTYEQYF. The CDR3 coding sequence is TGTGCCAGCAGCCATACCGGGACTAGCCGAACCTACGAGCAGTACTTC.

This clonotype has at least ten counts. This sequence joins TRBV29-1 and TRBJ1-2; TRBD1 matches 11 bases. Unmatched junction bases numbered 12, after V lost 5 bases and J lost 4 bases. The CDR3 has 16 residues. Germline V gives CDR1 SQVTM, CDR2 ANQGSEA. The CDR3: CSVSPGTGTGGYGYTF. The CDR3 region has the DNA TGCAGCGTTTCTCCCGGGACCGGGACAGGGGGCTATGGCTACACCTTC.

The chain carries TRBV27 and TRBJ1-1; D is ambiguous. This CDR3 is 15 amino acids long. CDR1 and CDR2 (germline): MNHEY, SMNVEV (reference sequence). V was pared by 6 bases and J by 0 bases, with 14 bases between. In DNA form, the CDR3 reads TGTGCCAGCAGCCAATACGGTGGGGTGAACACTGAAGCTTTCTTT. Protein: CASSQYGGVNTEAFF.